The 6 T cell receptor beta chains reported below all come from one sample, sequenced in a study of OX40 agonist ivuxolimab in advanced cancers. The protocol was immunoSEQ multiplex PCR, while the TCRdb copy is restricted to in-frame clones and leaves out a portion. The data contain 60,000 to 75,000 clones, approximately 85% of them seen just once; the ten biggest clones take up approximately 1%. The material was CD4+ or CD8+ T cells sorted from blood, obtained in a trial of the OX40 agonist ivuxolimab. The receptors here all came from an adult with an advanced solid tumor such as melanoma, head and neck, liver or kidney cancer.

This chain joins TRBV21-1 and TRBJ2-6; whether TRBD1, the table's D call, matches the DNA was not checked. TRBV21-1 is shown as a pseudogene. The CDR3 length is 14 residues. Here the CDR3 reads CASSNSSGANVLTF. The CDR3, as DNA: TGTGCCAGCAGCAACAGCTCTGGGGCCAACGTCCTGACTTTC.

This chain connects TRBV5-1 to TRBJ2-1, with D unclear. V was shortened by 5 bases and J by 0 bases, with 15 bases between the two germline ends. CDR1 and CDR2 (germline): SGHRS, YFSETQ. This CDR3 is 16 amino acids long. CDR3 DNA: TGCGCCAGCAGTTCCGAGACTCTGCGCTCCTACAATGAGCAGTTCTTC. Translated, it gives CASSSETLRSYNEQFF.

The chain combines TRBV19 with TRBJ1-3; a possible D gene is TRBD1 (5 bases). The CDR3 consists of 13 residues. The germline V and J ends were trimmed by 6 bases and 0 bases, with 6 bases remaining between them. Germline CDR1 reads LNHDA; CDR2 reads SQIVND (reference sequence). The CDR3 region is CASRRGSGNTIYF. For the CDR3, the DNA is TGTGCCAGTAGGAGGGGCTCTGGAAACACCATATATTTT. Using reference TRBV19 and TRBJ1-3 for the parts outside the CDR3, the full variable domain is DGGITQSPKYLFRKEGQNVTLSCEQNLNHDAMYWYRQDPGQGLRLIYYSQIVNDFQKGDIAEGYSVSREKKESFPLTVTSAQKNPTAFYLCASRRGSGNTIYFGEGSWLTVV.

This chain links TRBV2 with TRBJ2-1; maybe TRBD1 (6 bases). The CDR3 covers 12 residues. V was trimmed by 7 bases and J by 6 bases, leaving 10 bases between them. The germline V gene encodes CDR1 SNHLY and CDR2 FYNNEI. Written as DNA, the CDR3 is TGTGCCAGCACAGGGGAAATCAATGAGCAGTTCTTC. Translating gives CASTGEINEQFF.

The chain couples TRBV20-1 to TRBJ2-5; tentative D call: TRBD2 (6 bases). Germline lookup yields CDR1 DFQATT and CDR2 SNEGSKA (reference sequence). CDR3 length: 11 residues. The V and J ends lost 7 bases and 5 bases respectively, with 11 bases between them. The CDR3 DNA reads as TGCAGTGTCAAAGGGAGGGAGACCCAGTACTTC. Its protein product is CSVKGRETQYF.

This chain links TRBV5-1 with TRBJ2-7; D possibly corresponds to TRBD1 (6 bases). The CDR3 runs 15 residues. Trimming left V 0 bases short and J 3 bases short, with 13 bases between. CDR1 SGHRS and CDR2 YFSETQ come from the germline V gene. The DNA for the CDR3 is TGCGCCAGCAGCTTGGGCGACAGGTTGCTCTACGAGCAGTACTTC. This encodes CASSLGDRLLYEQYF. Full variable domain (missing parts from reference TRBV5-1 and TRBJ2-7): KAGVTQTPRYLIKTRGQQVTLSCSPISGHRSVSWYQQTPGQGLQFLFEYFSETQRNKGNFPGRFSGRQFSNSRSEMNVSTLELGDSALYLCASSLGDRLLYEQYFGPGTRLTVT.